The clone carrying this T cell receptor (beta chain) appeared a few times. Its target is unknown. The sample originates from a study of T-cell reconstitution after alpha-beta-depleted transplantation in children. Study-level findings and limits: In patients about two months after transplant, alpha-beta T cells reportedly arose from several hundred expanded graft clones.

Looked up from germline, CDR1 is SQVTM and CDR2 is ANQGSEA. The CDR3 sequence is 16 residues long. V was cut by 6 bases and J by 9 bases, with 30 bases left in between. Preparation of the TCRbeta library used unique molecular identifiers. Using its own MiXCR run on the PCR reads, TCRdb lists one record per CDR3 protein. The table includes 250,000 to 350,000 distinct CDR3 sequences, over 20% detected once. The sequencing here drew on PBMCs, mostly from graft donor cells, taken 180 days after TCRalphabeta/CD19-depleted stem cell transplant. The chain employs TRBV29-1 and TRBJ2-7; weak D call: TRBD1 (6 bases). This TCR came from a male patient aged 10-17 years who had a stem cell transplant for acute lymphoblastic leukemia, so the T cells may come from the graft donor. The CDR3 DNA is TGCAGCGTCGACGGACAGTACTCAAGCGGTGGTTTAGGGCAGTACTTC. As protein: CSVDGQYSSGGLGQYF.